This passage covers 30 T cell receptor beta chains from one sample sequenced in a study of control samples from healthy donors and cancer patients. The method was immunoSEQ multiplex PCR; TCRdb's version includes in-frame clones alone and lacks a portion of them. Altogether 400,000 to 450,000 clones are present, roughly 90% being singletons, with the ten largest covering over 5.5%. Sequencing was done on a sample of PBMCs. The origin of the receptors is a man aged 40-49 years with head and neck cancer.

The chain carries TRBV27 and TRBJ1-6; D might be TRBD1 (6 bases). The V gene's germline CDR1 is MNHEY and CDR2 SMNVEV (reference sequence). V was pared by 2 bases and J by 7 bases, with 24 bases between. The CDR3 extends over 19 amino acids. The CDR3 protein is CASSLRVGGATAWNSPLHF. Here the CDR3 DNA reads TGTGCCAGCAGTTTACGAGTTGGGGGGGCGACGGCGTGGAATTCACCCCTCCACTTT.

CDR3 in amino acids: CASSQGYLAGGTEAFF. The CDR3 region has the DNA TGTGCCAGCAGCCAAGGGTATCTTGCAGGGGGGACTGAAGCTTTCTTT. The rearrangement links TRBV3-1 (or the pseudogene TRBV3-2) to TRBJ1-1, with TRBD1 matching over 7 bases. CDR1 is LGHDT, CDR2 YNNKEL, per germline (reference sequence). There are 16 residues in the CDR3. Losses at the gene ends were 1 base for V and 5 bases for J; bases not matched to a gene: 10.

The count of this clone is one. V and J are TRBV7-3 and TRBJ1-6; a weak D match, TRBD1 (5 bases). The CDR3 has 15 amino acids. The V gene lost 2 bases and the J gene lost 7 bases, with 12 bases spanning the gap. Germline V gene sequence: CDR1 SGHTA, CDR2 FQGTGA. In DNA form, the CDR3 reads TGTGCCAGCAGCTTAGCGGGGGTAGGCAATTCACCCCTCCACTTT. Protein sequence: CASSLAGVGNSPLHF.

This clone has just one count. The CDR3 coding sequence is TGTGCCACCAGTCCTAGGGGGGGCGACGAGCAGTACTTC. It yields the protein CATSPRGGDEQYF. The chain combines TRBV24-1 with TRBJ2-7; possible D gene TRBD2, 7 bases. This CDR3 spans 13 amino acids. CDR1 is KGHDR, CDR2 SFDVKD, per germline. The V and J ends lost 6 bases and 5 bases respectively, with 13 bases between them.

To note about this clone: One end of the junction does not line up with germline, which may come from a read error. The rearrangement joins TRBV3-1 (or the pseudogene TRBV3-2) to TRBJ2-3, with D hard to call. Germline V gene sequence: CDR1 LGHDT, CDR2 YNNKEL (reference sequence). The CDR3 spans 11 residues. The CDR3 loop reads CASSQDADTTF. DNA of the CDR3: TGTGCCAGCAGCCAAGACGCCGACACGACATTT.

The chain recombines TRBV21-1 with TRBJ2-5. TRBV21-1 is reported as a pseudogene. This CDR3 spans 15 amino acids. The CDR3 protein is CASSKWKWNQETQYF. The CDR3, as DNA: TGTGCCAGCAGCAAATGGAAGTGGAACCAAGAGACCCAGTACTTC.

V is TRBV5-6 and J is TRBJ1-5; TRBD1 is a possible D gene (6 bases). Between the trimmed V and J ends, which lost 6 bases and 5 bases, there was a span of 18 bases. The CDR3 loop spans 15 amino acids. CDR1 is SGHDT, CDR2 YYEEEE, per germline. The CDR3 DNA reads TGTGCCAGCACCTCGGGGAAAGGGGGTTATCAGCCCCAGCATTTT. This encodes CASTSGKGGYQPQHF.

The chain links TRBV10-1 to TRBJ2-1; D unresolved. Trimming took 0 bases from V and 6 from J, leaving 9 bases between them. The CDR3 sequence is 14 residues long. CDR1 and CDR2 (germline): WNHNN, SYGVQD (reference sequence). CDR3 nucleotide sequence: TGCGCCAGCAGTGAGTCACAAGCTCTCAATGAGCAGTTCTTC. This translates into CASSESQALNEQFF.

The gene calls are TRBV6-5 and TRBJ2-3, with D perhaps being TRBD1 or TRBD2 (5 bases each). Trimming took off 8 bases at V and 5 bases at J, with 14 bases between the two ends. The CDR3 is made up of 13 amino acids. Germline lookup yields CDR1 MNHEY and CDR2 SVGAGI. The DNA of the CDR3 is TGTGCCAGCTGGGGACGGTACGAAGATACGCAGTATTTT. Translation: CASWGRYEDTQYF.

The rearrangement uses TRBV27 and TRBJ2-7, with D unresolved. V dropped 4 bases and J dropped 1 base, with 8 bases sitting between them. In germline, CDR1 is MNHEY, CDR2 SMNVEV (reference sequence). The length of the CDR3 is 13 residues. CDR3 amino acids: CASSYGLSYEQYF. For the CDR3, the DNA is TGTGCCAGCAGTTACGGGCTGTCCTACGAGCAGTACTTC.

This chain uses TRBV5-4 with TRBJ2-7; TRBD2 might be the D (6 bases). CDR3 length: 15 residues. Trimming removed 2 bases at V and 7 bases at J, with 19 bases between. Germline CDR1 reads SGHNT; CDR2 reads YYREEE (reference sequence). The CDR3 bases are TGTGCCAGCAGCTTAGGAGGGAAGTCGATAGAAGAGCAGTACTTC. This codes for CASSLGGKSIEEQYF.

The chain links TRBV7-3 to TRBJ1-1; D may be TRBD1 (5 bases). The CDR3 sequence is 13 residues long. V gave up 4 bases and J gave up 3 bases, with 9 bases separating them. Germline V gene lookup returns CDR1 SGHTA and CDR2 FQGTGA. CDR3 DNA: TGTGCCAGCAGCTCAGGGTTTCACACTGAAGCTTTCTTT. Translation gives CASSSGFHTEAFF. The whole variable domain, remainder taken from reference TRBV7-3 and TRBJ1-1, is GAGVSQTPSNKVTEKGKYVELRCDPISGHTALYWYRQSLGQGPEFLIYFQGTGAADDSGLPNDRFFAVRPEGSVSTLKIQRTERGDSAVYLCASSSGFHTEAFFGQGTRLTVV.

Here the CDR3 DNA reads TGTGCCAGCAGCTACCAATCAGGGATCCAAGAGACCCAGTACTTC. It encodes CASSYQSGIQETQYF. J is TRBJ2-5 and V is TRBV11-3, with D tentatively TRBD1 (5 bases). Germline V CDR1 and CDR2: SGHNT, YENEEA. V was pared by 4 bases and J by 1 base, with 13 bases between. CDR3 length: 15 amino acids.

The chain joins TRBV10-3 to TRBJ2-1, with D maybe TRBD1 (6 bases). The CDR3 length is 14 residues. From germline, CDR1 is ENHRY and CDR2 SYGVKD. V was trimmed by 7 bases and J by 0 bases, leaving 10 bases between them. Written as DNA, the CDR3 is TGTGCCATCAATAAAGGGGGCTCCTACAATGAGCAGTTCTTC. Translated, it gives CAINKGGSYNEQFF.

V and J are TRBV30 and TRBJ1-2; no reliable D call. The V end was cut by 0 bases, the J end by 8 bases, with 16 bases between. The CDR3 consists of 14 residues. Looked up from germline, CDR1 is GTSNPN and CDR2 is SVGIG (reference sequence). DNA of the CDR3: TGTGCCTGGAGTGTAGTCGGGCCCCAGAGGGGCTACACCTTC. Encoded protein: CAWSVVGPQRGYTF.

V and J are TRBV5-4 and TRBJ1-2; possible D gene TRBD1, 5 bases. The V end lost 6 bases, the J end lost 7 bases, and 16 bases lay between the germline ends. Germline V CDR1 and CDR2: SGHNT, YYREEE (reference sequence). The CDR3 length is 13 residues. CDR3 loop: CASTPWGRGGYTF. CDR3 sequence (DNA): TGTGCCAGCACCCCCTGGGGGAGAGGTGGCTACACCTTC.

This chain connects TRBV11-2 to TRBJ1-3; D is perhaps TRBD1 (6 bases). Trimming removed 5 bases from V and 2 bases from J, with 19 bases in between. Germline-derived CDR1 and CDR2 are SGHAT and FQNNGV. The CDR3 sequence is 17 residues long. The CDR3 sequence is CASSHTPRGAAGNTIYF. The CDR3 DNA is TGTGCCAGCAGCCACACTCCTCGGGGGGCGGCTGGAAACACCATATATTTT.

The chain carries TRBV2 and TRBJ2-5; 10 nucleotides match TRBD1. Looked up from germline, CDR1 is SNHLY and CDR2 is FYNNEI. CDR3 length: 16 residues. After removal of 4 bases from V and 4 bases from J, the junction contained 9 bases not matched to a gene. The CDR3 DNA reads as TGTGCCAGCAGTGCAGAACAGGGACAGGGGTTAGAGACCCAGTACTTC. It is translated as CASSAEQGQGLETQYF.

This clone was counted a single time. The chain is built from TRBV5-1 and TRBJ2-5; 9 bases line up with TRBD2. The junction had 17 bases not matched to a gene; V was cut back by 4 bases and J by 7 bases. Germline CDR1 and CDR2: SGHRS and YFSETQ. The CDR3 is 17 residues long. The CDR3 reads CASSNSGRVAGVVTQYF. The CDR3, as DNA: TGCGCCAGCAGCAACTCCGGGCGGGTAGCGGGAGTGGTGACCCAGTACTTC.

This clone is a singleton in its sample. The V and J genes are TRBV3-1 (or the pseudogene TRBV3-2) and TRBJ2-3; maybe TRBD1 (5 bases). Trimming took off 1 base at V and 4 bases at J, with 9 bases between the two ends. Germline V lookup: CDR1 LGHDT, CDR2 YNNKEL (reference sequence). This CDR3 comprises 14 residues. CDR3 bases: TGTGCCAGCAGCCAAGTGGCCAGGGCAGATACGCAGTATTTT. It specifies CASSQVARADTQYF.

This chain connects TRBV27 to TRBJ1-1; 7 nucleotides agree with TRBD1. V lost 6 bases, J lost 4 bases, and 8 bases stayed unmatched. The CDR3 consists of 14 residues. CDR1 is MNHEY and CDR2 is SMNVEV in the germline V gene (reference sequence). CDR3 sequence (DNA): TGTGCCAGCAGGGGGCGAGGGGGCGGCACTGAAGCTTTCTTT. The encoded protein is CASRGRGGGTEAFF.

CDR3 DNA: TGTGCCTGGAGTGAAGGACGGGGGGGAGAAGCTTTCTTT. Residues: CAWSEGRGGEAFF. The chain carries TRBV30 and TRBJ1-1; possibly TRBD1 for D (5 bases). Deletions cut 1 base from V and 8 bases from J, with 14 bases between. Germline CDR1 is GTSNPN and CDR2 is SVGIG (reference sequence). The CDR3 is made up of 13 amino acids.

This chain joins TRBV4-1 and TRBJ2-7; weak D call: TRBD1 (6 bases). Per the germline V gene, CDR1 is MGHRA and CDR2 is YSYEKL. Trimming stripped 1 base from V and 2 bases from J, with 9 bases between. This CDR3 has 14 residues. Written as DNA, the CDR3 is TGCGCCAGCAGCCAAGGGCAGGGGACCTACGAGCAGTACTTC. Encoded protein: CASSQGQGTYEQYF.

The table lists this clone with a count of one. The chain is built from TRBV15 and TRBJ1-4; the D gene is possibly TRBD1 (6 bases). This CDR3 has 15 amino acids. Per germline, CDR1 LNHNV and CDR2 YYDKDF (reference sequence). V dropped 1 base and J dropped 7 bases, with 13 bases sitting between them. CDR3 bases: TGTGCCACCAGCAGAGTCCGGGACAAAGGTGAAAAACTGTTTTTT. Translating gives CATSRVRDKGEKLFF.

The chain combines TRBV11-3 with TRBJ2-3, with 8 positions matching TRBD1. The CDR3 is made up of 15 amino acids. Germline V gene lookup returns CDR1 SGHNT and CDR2 YENEEA. Trimming removed 5 bases from V and 5 bases from J; junction bases left unmatched: 9. Written as DNA, the CDR3 is TGTGCCAGCAGCCCTAGTCTGGACAGGGAAGATACGCAGTATTTT. Its protein product is CASSPSLDREDTQYF.

This sequence joins TRBV2 and TRBJ1-5; 11 bases are shared with TRBD1. The CDR3 length is 15 residues. CDR1 and CDR2 from the germline V gene are SNHLY and FYNNEI. With 6 bases clipped from V and 7 bases from J, the junction kept 8 bases outside the gene matches. CDR3 amino acids: CASRGQGELGQPQHF. The CDR3 nucleotides read TGTGCCAGCAGGGGACAGGGGGAATTGGGACAGCCCCAGCATTTT.

This clone was counted a few times. V usage is TRBV13 and J usage is TRBJ1-1; D remains unclear. V was clipped by 0 bases and J by 0 bases, with 11 bases between them. Looked up from germline, CDR1 is PRHDT and CDR2 is FYEKMQ (reference sequence). CDR3 size: 16 residues. CDR3: CASSLGRFPMNTEAFF. In DNA form, the CDR3 reads TGTGCCAGCAGCTTAGGACGGTTCCCAATGAACACTGAAGCTTTCTTT.

The chain is built from TRBV5-4 and TRBJ1-2, with 11 bases matching TRBD1. Looked up from germline, CDR1 is SGHNT and CDR2 is YYREEE (reference sequence). There are 15 residues in the CDR3. V lost 3 bases, J lost 4 bases, and 5 bases stayed unmatched. This chain's CDR3 is CASSWAGQGVYGYTF. In DNA, the CDR3 is TGTGCCAGCAGCTGGGCGGGACAGGGGGTCTATGGCTACACCTTC.

The genes are TRBV7-2 and TRBJ1-2; 7 bases align to TRBD1. The CDR3 contains 14 residues. V was pared by 5 bases and J by 8 bases, with 11 bases of the junction left unmatched. Germline CDR1 is SGHTA and CDR2 is FQGNSA. The chain's CDR3 is CASSPGGGQEGYTF. DNA for the CDR3: TGTGCCAGCAGCCCAGGGGGGGGTCAGGAGGGCTACACCTTC.

The CDR3 loop is CASSIGQRENVNYGYTF. For the CDR3, the DNA is TGTGCCAGTAGTATAGGCCAGCGGGAGAACGTAAACTATGGCTACACCTTC. The V and J genes are TRBV19 and TRBJ1-2; no firm D call. The CDR3 sequence is 17 residues long. V was cut by 1 base and J by 2 bases, with 17 bases left in between. From germline, CDR1 is LNHDA and CDR2 SQIVND (reference sequence).